The sequence of this T cell receptor (beta chain) was determined in a study of beta chain features in type 1 diabetes. Purity (above 98%) was reached by all sorted populations. Only a few counts were recorded for this clone. cDNA synthesis used the whole RNA isolate, giving expressed TCRB sequences. Produced via immunoSEQ multiplex PCR; TCRdb's table is partial and in-frame only. This table has about 620,000 clones, roughly 15% appearing once. Sequenced input: naive CD4+ T cells from blood. The receptor's source is a man aged 18 to 30 in good health.

Here the CDR3 DNA reads TGTGCCTCCAGAAAAGCCGGGACTAGCGGGAGCTACGAGCAGTACTTC. Protein sequence: CASRKAGTSGSYEQYF. The V and J genes are TRBV19 and TRBJ2-7; 14 bases align to TRBD2. The CDR3 spans 16 residues. V dropped 11 bases and J dropped 3; count of bases not matched to a gene: 12. The germline V gene encodes CDR1 LNHDA and CDR2 SQIVND (reference sequence).